The present TCR beta chain was sequenced within a study of CD8+CD57+ T cells in acquired aplastic anemia. For the study at large: The study obtained an average of around 3.1 ug of DNA from sorted CD4+ and CD8+ cells. Study-level findings and limits: Controls and patients did not differ significantly in CD8+ Simpson's diversity.

Researchers used genomic DNA as the template to profile TCR beta VDJ and CDR3. MiXCR, run by TCRdb on the reads, gives a single entry per CDR3 protein. The sample includes some 200,000 distinct CDR3 sequences, 40% to 60% of them seen just once. The authors sequenced patients whose flow cytometry had shown CD8+CD57+ cell expansion. Concerning this clonotype itself: Its antigen is not known.

The CDR3 is 16 amino acids. Germline CDR1 reads LNHNV; CDR2 reads YYDKDF (reference sequence). V was cut by 1 base and J by 1 base, with 13 bases left in between. This TCR was recovered from a human donor with aplastic anemia. Sequenced input: sorted CD4+, CD8+, or CD8+CD57+ T cells (not recorded which) from PBMCs. This rearrangement joins TRBV15 to TRBJ2-5; weak D call: TRBD2 (7 bases). CDR3 residues: CATSRVEGGPQETQYF. The CDR3 DNA sequence: TGTGCCACCAGCAGAGTAGAGGGGGGGCCCCAAGAGACCCAGTACTTC.